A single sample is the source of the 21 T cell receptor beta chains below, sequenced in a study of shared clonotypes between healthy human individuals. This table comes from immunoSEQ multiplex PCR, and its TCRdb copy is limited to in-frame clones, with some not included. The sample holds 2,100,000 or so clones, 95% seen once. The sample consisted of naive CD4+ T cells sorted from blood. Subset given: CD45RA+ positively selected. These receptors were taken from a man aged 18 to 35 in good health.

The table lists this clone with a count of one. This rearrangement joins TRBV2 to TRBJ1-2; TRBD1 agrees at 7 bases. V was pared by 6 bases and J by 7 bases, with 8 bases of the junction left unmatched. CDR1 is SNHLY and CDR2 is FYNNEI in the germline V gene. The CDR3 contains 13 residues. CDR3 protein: CASRVTGEGGYTF. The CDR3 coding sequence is TGTGCCAGCAGGGTTACAGGGGAGGGTGGCTACACCTTC.

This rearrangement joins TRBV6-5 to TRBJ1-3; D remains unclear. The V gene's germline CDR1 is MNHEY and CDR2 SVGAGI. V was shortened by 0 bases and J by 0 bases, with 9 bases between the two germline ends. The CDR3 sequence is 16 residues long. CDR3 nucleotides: TGTGCCAGCAGTTACTCCACGGAAACCTCTGGAAACACCATATATTTT. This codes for CASSYSTETSGNTIYF.

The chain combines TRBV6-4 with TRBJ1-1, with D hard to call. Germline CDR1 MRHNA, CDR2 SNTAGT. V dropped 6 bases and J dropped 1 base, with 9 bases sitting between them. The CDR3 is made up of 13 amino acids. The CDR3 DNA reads TGTGCCAGCAGCCAGAGTTGGAACACTGAAGCTTTCTTT. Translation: CASSQSWNTEAFF.

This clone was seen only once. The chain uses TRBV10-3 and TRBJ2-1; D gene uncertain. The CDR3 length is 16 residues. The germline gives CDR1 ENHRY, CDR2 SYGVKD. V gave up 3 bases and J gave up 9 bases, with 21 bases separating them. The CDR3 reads CAISDISLVGHSEQFF. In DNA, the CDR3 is TGTGCCATCAGTGATATCTCCCTTGTAGGGCATTCTGAGCAGTTCTTC.

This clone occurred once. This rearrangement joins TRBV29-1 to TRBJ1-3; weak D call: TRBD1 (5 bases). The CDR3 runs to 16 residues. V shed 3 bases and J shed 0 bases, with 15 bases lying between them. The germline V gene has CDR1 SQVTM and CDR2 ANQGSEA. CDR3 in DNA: TGCAGCGTTGAGGGGGTTGACGGGATCTCTGGAAACACCATATATTTT. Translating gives CSVEGVDGISGNTIYF.

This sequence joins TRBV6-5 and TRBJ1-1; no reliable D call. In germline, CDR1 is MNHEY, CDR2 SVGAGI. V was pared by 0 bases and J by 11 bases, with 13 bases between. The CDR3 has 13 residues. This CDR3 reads CASSYSKVGSAFF. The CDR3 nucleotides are TGTGCCAGCAGTTACTCGAAGGTTGGGTCTGCTTTCTTT.

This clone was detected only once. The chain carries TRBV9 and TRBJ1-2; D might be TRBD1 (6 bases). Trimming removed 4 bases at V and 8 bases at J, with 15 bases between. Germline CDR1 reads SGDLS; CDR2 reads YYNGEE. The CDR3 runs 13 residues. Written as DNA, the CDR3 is TGTGCCAGCAGCTCGCAGGGGCCTGGCGGCTACACCTTC. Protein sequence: CASSSQGPGGYTF.

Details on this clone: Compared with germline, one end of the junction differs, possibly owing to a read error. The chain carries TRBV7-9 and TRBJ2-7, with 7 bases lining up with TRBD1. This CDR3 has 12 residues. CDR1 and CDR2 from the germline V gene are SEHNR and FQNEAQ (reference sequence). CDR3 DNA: TGTGCCAGCAGCCACGGGACAGCCGAGGAGTACTTC. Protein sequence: CASSHGTAEEYF.

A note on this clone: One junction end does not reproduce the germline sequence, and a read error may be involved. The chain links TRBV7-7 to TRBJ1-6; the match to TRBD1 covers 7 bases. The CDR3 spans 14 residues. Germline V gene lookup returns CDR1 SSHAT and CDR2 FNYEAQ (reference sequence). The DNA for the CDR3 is TGTGCTAGCAGCGGACAGGTCTGGAATTCACCCCTCCACTTT. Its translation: CASSGQVWNSPLHF.

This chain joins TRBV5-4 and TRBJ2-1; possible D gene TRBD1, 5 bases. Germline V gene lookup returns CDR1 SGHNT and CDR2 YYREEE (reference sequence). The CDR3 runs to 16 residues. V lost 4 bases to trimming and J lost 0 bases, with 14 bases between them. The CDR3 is CASSRQGFSSYNEQFF. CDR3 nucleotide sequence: TGTGCCAGCAGCCGCCAGGGATTTAGCTCCTACAATGAGCAGTTCTTC.

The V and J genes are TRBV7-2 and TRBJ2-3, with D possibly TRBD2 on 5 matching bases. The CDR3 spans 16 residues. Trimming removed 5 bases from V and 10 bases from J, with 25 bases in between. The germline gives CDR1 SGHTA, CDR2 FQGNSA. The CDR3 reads CASSRNLAPAAMSQYF. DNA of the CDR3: TGTGCCAGCAGCCGAAATCTAGCACCTGCGGCGATGTCGCAGTATTTT.

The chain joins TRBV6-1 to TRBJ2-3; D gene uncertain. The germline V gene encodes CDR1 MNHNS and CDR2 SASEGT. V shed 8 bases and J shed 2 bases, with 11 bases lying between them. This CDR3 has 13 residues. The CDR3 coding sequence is TGTGCCAGCCACTACAGATTCACAGATACGCAGTATTTT. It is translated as CASHYRFTDTQYF.

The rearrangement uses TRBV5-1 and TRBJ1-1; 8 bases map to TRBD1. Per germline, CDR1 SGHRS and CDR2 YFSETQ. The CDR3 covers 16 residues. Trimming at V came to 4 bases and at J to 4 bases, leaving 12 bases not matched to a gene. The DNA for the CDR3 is TGCGCCAGCAGCCCGGACAGGGCGGGTCGGGGCACTGAAGCTTTCTTT. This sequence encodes CASSPDRAGRGTEAFF.

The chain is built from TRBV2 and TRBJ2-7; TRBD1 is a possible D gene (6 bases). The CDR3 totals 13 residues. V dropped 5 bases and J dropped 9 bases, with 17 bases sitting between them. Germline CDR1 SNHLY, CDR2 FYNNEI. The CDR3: CASSPGQTQRQYF. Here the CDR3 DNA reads TGTGCCAGCAGTCCGGGACAAACCCAAAGGCAGTACTTC.

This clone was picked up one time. The CDR3 nucleotides read TGCAGCGCCGGGGGCTACGTTACCTACGAGCAGTACTTC. Encoded protein: CSAGGYVTYEQYF. The chain combines TRBV29-1 with TRBJ2-7, with D perhaps matching TRBD1 or TRBD2 (6 bases each). The V gene lost 7 bases and the J gene lost 2 bases, with 15 bases spanning the gap. CDR3 length: 13 amino acids. CDR1 is SQVTM and CDR2 is ANQGSEA in the germline V gene.

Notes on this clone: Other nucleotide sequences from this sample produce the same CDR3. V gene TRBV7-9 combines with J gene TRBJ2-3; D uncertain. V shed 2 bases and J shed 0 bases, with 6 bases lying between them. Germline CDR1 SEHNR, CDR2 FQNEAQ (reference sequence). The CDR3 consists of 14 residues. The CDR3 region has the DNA TGTGCCAGCAGCTTATCGAGCAGCACAGATACGCAGTATTTT. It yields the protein CASSLSSSTDTQYF.

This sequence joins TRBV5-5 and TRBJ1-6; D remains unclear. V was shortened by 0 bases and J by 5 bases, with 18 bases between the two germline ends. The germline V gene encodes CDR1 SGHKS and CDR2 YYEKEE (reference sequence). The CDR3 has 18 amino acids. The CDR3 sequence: CASSLVPSGGSDNSPLHF. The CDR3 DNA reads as TGTGCCAGCAGCTTGGTGCCTTCTGGAGGAAGTGATAATTCACCCCTCCACTTT.

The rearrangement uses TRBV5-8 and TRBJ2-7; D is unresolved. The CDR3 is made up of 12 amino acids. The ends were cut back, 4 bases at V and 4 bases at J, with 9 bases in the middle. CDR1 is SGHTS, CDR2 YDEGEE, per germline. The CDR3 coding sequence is TGTGCCAGCAGCCCCCAACCTTACGAGCAGTACTTC. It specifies CASSPQPYEQYF.

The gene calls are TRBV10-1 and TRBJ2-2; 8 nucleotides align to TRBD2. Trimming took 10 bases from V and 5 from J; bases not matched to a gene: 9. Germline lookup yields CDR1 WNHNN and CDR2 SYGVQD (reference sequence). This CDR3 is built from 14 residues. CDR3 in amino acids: CATTGGPSTGELFF. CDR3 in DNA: TGCGCCACGACGGGAGGGCCGAGTACCGGGGAGCTGTTTTTT.

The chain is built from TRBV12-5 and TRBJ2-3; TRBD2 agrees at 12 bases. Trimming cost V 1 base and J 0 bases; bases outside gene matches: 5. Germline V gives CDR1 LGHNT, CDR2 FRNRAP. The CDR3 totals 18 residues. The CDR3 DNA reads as TGTGCTAGTGGTTTGGGGACTAGCGGGACTGCTAGCACAGATACGCAGTATTTT. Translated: CASGLGTSGTASTDTQYF.

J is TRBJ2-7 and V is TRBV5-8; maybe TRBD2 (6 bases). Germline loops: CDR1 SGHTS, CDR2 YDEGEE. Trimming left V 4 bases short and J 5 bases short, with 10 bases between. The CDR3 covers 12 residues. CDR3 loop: CASSKGLNEQYF. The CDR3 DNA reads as TGTGCCAGCAGCAAGGGACTTAACGAGCAGTACTTC. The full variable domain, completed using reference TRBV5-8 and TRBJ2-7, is EAGVTQSPTHLIKTRGQQATLRCSPISGHTSVYWYQQALGLGLQFLLWYDEGEERNRGNFPPRFSGRQFPNYSSELNVNALELEDSALYLCASSKGLNEQYFGPGTRLTVT.